The entry below describes one T cell receptor (beta chain). Sequencing used immunoSEQ multiplex PCR; TCRdb keeps in-frame clones, though not all of them. The data show fewer than 300,000 clones, about 88% seen once. This record comes from a study of blood T cell repertoires in COVID-19. The overall study: In each case, the material was cDNA or gDNA derived from T cells, B-cell-depleted T cells, or PBMCs.

Deletions cut 1 base from V and 5 bases from J, with 8 bases between. CDR1 is MNHEY and CDR2 is SVGEGT in the germline V gene. CDR3 size: 13 residues. The receptor was isolated from a middle-aged woman who had recovered from COVID-19. Sequencing input: peripheral blood. The V call is TRBV6-2 or TRBV6-3, the J call TRBJ1-1; D remains ambiguous. The CDR3 here is CASSYFAGTEAFF. DNA for the CDR3: TGTGCCAGCAGTTACTTCGCGGGTACTGAAGCTTTCTTT.